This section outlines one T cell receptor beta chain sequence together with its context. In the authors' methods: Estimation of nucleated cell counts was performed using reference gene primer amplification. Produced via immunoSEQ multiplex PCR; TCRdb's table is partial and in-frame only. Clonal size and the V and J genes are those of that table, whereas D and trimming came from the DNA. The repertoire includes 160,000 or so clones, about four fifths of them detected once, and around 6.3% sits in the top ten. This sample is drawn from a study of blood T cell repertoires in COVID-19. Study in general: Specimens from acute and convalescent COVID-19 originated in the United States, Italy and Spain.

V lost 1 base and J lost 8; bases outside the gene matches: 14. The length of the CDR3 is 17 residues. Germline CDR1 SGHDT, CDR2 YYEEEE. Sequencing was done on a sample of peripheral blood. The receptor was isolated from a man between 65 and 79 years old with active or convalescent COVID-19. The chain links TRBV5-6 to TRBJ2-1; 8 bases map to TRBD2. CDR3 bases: TGTGCCAGCAGCTTGTCCGGGACTAGAAGCCCATACGATGAGCAGTTCTTC. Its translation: CASSLSGTRSPYDEQFF.